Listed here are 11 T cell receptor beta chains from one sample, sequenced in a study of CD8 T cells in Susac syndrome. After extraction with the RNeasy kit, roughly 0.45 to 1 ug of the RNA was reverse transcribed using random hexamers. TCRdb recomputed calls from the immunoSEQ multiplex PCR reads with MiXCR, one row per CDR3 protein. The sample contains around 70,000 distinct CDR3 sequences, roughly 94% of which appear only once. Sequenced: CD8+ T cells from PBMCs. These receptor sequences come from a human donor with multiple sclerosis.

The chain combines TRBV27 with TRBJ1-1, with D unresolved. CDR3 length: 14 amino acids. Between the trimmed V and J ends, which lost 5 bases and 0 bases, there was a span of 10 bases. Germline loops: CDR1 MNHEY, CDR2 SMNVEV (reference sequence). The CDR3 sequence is CASSPTAMNTEAFF. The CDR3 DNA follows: TGTGCCAGCAGTCCGACCGCGATGAACACTGAAGCTTTCTTT.

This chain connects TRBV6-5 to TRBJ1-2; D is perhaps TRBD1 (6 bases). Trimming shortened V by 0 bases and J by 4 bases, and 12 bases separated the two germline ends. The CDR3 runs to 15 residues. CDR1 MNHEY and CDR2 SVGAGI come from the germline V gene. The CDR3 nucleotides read TGTGCCAGCAGTTACTCGCCGGGGGCGACCTATGGCTACACCTTC. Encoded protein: CASSYSPGATYGYTF.

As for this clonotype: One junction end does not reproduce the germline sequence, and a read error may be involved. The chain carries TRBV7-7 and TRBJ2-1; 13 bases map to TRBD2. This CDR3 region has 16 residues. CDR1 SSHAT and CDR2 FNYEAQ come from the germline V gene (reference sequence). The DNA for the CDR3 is TGTGCTAGCAGCTCGGGACTAGCGGGACCCCCTGGCGAGCAGTTCTTC. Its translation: CASSSGLAGPPGEQFF.

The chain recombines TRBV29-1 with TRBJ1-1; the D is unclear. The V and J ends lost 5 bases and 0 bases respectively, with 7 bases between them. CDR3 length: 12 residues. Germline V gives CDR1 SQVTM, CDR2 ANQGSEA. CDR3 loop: CSVLPLNTEAFF. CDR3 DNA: TGCAGCGTTCTTCCTTTGAACACTGAAGCTTTCTTT.

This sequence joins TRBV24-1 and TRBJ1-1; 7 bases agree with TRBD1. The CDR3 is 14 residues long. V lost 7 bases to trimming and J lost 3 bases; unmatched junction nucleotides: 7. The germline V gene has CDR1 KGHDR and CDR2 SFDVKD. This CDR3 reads CATRSHRGDTEAFF. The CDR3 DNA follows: TGTGCCACCAGATCCCACAGGGGAGACACTGAAGCTTTCTTT.

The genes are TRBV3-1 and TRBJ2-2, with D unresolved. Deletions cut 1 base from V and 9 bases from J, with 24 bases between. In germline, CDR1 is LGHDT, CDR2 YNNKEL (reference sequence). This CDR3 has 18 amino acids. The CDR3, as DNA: TGTGCCAGCAGCCAAGGCACAATCGATGCGACTCCCGACCGGGAGCTGTTTTTT. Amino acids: CASSQGTIDATPDRELFF.

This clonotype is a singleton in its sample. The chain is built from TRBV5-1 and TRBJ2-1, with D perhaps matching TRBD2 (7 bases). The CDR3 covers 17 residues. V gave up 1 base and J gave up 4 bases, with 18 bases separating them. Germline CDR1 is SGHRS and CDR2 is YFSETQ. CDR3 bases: TGCGCCAGCAGCTTGTACCCTAGCGGAGGGGGGTACAATGAGCAGTTCTTC. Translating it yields CASSLYPSGGGYNEQFF. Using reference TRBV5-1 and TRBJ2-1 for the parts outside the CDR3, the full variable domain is KAGVTQTPRYLIKTRGQQVTLSCSPISGHRSVSWYQQTPGQGLQFLFEYFSETQRNKGNFPGRFSGRQFSNSRSEMNVSTLELGDSALYLCASSLYPSGGGYNEQFFGPGTRLTVL.

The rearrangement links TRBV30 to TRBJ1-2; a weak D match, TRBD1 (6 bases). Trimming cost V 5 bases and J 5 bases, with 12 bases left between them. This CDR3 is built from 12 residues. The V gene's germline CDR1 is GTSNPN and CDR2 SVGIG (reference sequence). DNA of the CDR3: TGTGCCTGGGACCAGGGGCCGTATGGCTACACCTTC. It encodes CAWDQGPYGYTF.

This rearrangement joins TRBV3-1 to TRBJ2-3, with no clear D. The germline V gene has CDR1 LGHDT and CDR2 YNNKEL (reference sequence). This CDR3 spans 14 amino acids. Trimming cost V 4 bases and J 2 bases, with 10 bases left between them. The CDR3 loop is CASSPWISTDTQYF. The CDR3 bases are TGTGCCAGCAGCCCATGGATTTCCACAGATACGCAGTATTTT.

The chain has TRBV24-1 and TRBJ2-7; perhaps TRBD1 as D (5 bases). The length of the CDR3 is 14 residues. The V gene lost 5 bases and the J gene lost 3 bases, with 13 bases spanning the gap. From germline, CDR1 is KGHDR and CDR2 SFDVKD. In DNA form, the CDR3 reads TGTGCCACCAGTGCCCTGACAGCCTACTACGAGCAGTACTTC. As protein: CATSALTAYYEQYF.

The CDR3 here is CASSRGLASIDTQYF. In DNA form, the CDR3 reads TGTGCCAGCAGTAGGGGACTAGCGTCGATAGATACGCAGTATTTT. The chain is built from TRBV2 and TRBJ2-3; 10 nucleotides match TRBD2. The CDR3 loop spans 15 amino acids. V shed 5 bases and J 5 bases; nucleotides not matched to a gene: 7. Germline V lookup: CDR1 SNHLY, CDR2 FYNNEI.